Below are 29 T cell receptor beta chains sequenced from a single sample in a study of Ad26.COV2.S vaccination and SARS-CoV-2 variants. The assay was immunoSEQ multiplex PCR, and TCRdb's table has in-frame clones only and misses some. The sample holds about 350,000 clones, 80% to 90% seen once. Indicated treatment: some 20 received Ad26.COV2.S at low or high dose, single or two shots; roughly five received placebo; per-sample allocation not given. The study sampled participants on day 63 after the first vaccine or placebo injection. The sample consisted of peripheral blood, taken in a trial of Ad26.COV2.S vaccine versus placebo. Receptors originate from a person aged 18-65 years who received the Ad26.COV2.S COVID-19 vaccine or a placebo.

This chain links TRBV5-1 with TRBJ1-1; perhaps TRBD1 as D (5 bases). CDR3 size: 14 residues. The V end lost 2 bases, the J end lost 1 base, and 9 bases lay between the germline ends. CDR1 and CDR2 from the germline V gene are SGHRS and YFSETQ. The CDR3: CASSFREGNTEAFF. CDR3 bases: TGCGCCAGCAGCTTCAGGGAGGGGAACACTGAAGCTTTCTTT.

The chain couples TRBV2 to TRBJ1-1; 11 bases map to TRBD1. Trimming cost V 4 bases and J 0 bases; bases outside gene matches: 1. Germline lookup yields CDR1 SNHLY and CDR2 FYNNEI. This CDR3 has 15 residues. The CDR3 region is CASSGTGGLNTEAFF. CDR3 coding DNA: TGTGCCAGCAGTGGGACAGGGGGCCTGAACACTGAAGCTTTCTTT.

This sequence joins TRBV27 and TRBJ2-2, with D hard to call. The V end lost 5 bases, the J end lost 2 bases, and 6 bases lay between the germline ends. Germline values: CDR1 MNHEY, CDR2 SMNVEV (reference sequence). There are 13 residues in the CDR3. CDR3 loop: CASSQVNTGELFF. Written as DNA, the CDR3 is TGTGCCAGCAGTCAAGTAAACACCGGGGAGCTGTTTTTT.

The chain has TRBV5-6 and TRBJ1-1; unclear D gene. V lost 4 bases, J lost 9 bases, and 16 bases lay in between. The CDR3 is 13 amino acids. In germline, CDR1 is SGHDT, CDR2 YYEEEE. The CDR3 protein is CASSPGEATKAFF. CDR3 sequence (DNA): TGTGCCAGCAGCCCAGGAGAGGCGACTAAAGCTTTCTTT.

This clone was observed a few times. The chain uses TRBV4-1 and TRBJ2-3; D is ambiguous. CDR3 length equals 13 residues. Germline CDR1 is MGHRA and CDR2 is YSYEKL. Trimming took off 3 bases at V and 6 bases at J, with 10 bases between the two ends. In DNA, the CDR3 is TGCGCCAGCAGCCATTGGATGGGGGATACGCAGTATTTT. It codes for CASSHWMGDTQYF.

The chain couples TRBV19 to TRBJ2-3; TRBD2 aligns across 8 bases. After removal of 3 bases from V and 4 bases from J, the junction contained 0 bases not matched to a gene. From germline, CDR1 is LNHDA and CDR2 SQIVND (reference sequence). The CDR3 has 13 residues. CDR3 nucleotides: TGTGCCAGTAGTATCGGGGGGGCAGATACGCAGTATTTT. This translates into CASSIGGADTQYF.

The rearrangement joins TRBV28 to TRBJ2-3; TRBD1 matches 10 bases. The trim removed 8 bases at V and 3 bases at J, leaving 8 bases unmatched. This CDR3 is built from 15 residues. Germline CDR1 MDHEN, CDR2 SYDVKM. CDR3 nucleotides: TGTGCCAGCGGGAGCCCGGGACAGGGGACAGATACGCAGTATTTT. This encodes CASGSPGQGTDTQYF. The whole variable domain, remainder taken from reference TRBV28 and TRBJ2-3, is DVKVTQSSRYLVKRTGEKVFLECVQDMDHENMFWYRQDPGLGLRLIYFSYDVKMKEKGDIPEGYSVSREKKERFSLILESASTNQTSMYLCASGSPGQGTDTQYFGPGTRLTVL.

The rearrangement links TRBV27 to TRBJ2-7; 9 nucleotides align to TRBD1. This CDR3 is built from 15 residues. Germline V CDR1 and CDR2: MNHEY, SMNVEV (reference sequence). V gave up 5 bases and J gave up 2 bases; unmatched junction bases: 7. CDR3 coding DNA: TGTGCCAGCAGTCCGAGACAGGGGGTGACCTACGAGCAGTACTTC. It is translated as CASSPRQGVTYEQYF.

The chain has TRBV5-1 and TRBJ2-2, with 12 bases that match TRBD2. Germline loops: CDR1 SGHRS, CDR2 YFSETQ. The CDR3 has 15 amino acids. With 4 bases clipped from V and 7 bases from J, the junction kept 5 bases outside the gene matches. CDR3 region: CASSPTSGGIGELFF. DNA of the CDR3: TGCGCCAGCAGCCCGACTAGCGGGGGTATCGGGGAGCTGTTTTTT. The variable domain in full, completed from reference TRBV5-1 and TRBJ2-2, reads KAGVTQTPRYLIKTRGQQVTLSCSPISGHRSVSWYQQTPGQGLQFLFEYFSETQRNKGNFPGRFSGRQFSNSRSEMNVSTLELGDSALYLCASSPTSGGIGELFFGEGSRLTVL.

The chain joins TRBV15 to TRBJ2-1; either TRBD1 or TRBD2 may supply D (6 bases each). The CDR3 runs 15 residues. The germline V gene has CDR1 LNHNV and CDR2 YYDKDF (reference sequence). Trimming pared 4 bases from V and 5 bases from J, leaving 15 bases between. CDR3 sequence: CATSIGGTGDNEQFF. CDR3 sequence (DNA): TGTGCCACCAGCATCGGGGGCACCGGCGACAATGAGCAGTTCTTC.

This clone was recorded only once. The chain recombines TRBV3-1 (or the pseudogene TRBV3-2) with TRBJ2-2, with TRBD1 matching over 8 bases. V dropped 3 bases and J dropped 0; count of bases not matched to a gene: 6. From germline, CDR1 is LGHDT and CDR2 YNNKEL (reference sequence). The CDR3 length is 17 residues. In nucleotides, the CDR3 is TGTGCCAGCAGCCAGCTCGACAGGGGATCGAACACCGGGGAGCTGTTTTTT. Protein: CASSQLDRGSNTGELFF.

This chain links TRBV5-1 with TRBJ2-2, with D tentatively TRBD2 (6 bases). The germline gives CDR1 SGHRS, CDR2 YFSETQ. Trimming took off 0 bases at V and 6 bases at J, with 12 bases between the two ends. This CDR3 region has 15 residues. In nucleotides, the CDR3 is TGCGCCAGCAGCTTGGAGGGGAGGCCCCCCGGGGAGCTGTTTTTT. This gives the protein CASSLEGRPPGELFF.

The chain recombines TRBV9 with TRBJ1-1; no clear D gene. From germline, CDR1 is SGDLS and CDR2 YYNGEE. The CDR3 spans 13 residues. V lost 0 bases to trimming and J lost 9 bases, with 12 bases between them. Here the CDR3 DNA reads TGTGCCAGCAGCGTAGAGCCGGGTTCGAAAGCTTTCTTT. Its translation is CASSVEPGSKAFF.

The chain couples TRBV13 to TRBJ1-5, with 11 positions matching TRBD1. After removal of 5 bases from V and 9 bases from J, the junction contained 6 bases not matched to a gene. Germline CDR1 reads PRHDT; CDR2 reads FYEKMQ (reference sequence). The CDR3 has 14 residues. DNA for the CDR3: TGTGCCAGCAGCGCGGGACAGGGGGTAGGGCCCCAGCATTTT. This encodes CASSAGQGVGPQHF.

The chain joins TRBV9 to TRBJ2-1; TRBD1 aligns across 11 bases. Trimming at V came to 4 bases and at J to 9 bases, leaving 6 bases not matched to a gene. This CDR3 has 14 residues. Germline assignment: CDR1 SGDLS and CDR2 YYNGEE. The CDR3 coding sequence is TGTGCCAGCAGCTCGGGACAGGGGGATTTTGAGCAGTTCTTC. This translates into CASSSGQGDFEQFF.

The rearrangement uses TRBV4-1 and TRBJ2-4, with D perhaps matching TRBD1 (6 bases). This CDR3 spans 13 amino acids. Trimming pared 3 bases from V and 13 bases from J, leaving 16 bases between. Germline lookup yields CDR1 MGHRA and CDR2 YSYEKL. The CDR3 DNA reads TGCGCCAGCAGCCAGGGGGCTACCGGGGCCCAGTACTTC. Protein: CASSQGATGAQYF.

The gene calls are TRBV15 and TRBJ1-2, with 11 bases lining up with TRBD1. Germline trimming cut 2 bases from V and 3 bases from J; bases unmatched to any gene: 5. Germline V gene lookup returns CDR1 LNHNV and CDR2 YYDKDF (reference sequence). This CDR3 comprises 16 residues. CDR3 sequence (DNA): TGTGCCACCAGCAGAACCGGGACAGGGGGATACTATGGCTACACCTTC. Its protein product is CATSRTGTGGYYGYTF.

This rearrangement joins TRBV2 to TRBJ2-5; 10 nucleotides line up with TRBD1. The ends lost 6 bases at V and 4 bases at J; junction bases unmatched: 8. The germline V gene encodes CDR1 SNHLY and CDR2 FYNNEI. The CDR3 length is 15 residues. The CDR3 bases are TGTGCCAGCAGACCACGGACAGGGGGAGGAGAGACCCAGTACTTC. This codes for CASRPRTGGGETQYF.

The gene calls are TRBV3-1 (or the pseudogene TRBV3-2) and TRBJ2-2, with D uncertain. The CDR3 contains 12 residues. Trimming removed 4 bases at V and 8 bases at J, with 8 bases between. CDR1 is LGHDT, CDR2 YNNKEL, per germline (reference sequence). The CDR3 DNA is TGTGCCAGCAGCCCCCCCGAAGGGGAGCTGTTTTTT. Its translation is CASSPPEGELFF.

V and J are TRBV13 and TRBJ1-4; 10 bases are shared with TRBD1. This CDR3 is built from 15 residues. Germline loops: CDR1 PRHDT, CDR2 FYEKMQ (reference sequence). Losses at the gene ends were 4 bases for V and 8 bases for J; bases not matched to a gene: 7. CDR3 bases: TGTGCCAGCAGCTCCCGGGACAGGGGCGCCGAAAAACTGTTTTTT. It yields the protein CASSSRDRGAEKLFF.

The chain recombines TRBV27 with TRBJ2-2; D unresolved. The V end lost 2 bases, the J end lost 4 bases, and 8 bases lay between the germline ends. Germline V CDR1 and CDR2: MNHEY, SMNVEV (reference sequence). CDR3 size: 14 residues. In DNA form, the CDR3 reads TGTGCCAGCAGTTTAAGCGTCGGCACCGGGGAGCTGTTTTTT. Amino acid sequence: CASSLSVGTGELFF.

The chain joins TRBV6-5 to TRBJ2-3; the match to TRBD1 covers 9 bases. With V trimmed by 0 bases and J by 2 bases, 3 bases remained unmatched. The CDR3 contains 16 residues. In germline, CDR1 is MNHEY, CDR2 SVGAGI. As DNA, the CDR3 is TGTGCCAGCAGTTACTCTGGGACAGGGCTCACAGATACGCAGTATTTT. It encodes CASSYSGTGLTDTQYF.

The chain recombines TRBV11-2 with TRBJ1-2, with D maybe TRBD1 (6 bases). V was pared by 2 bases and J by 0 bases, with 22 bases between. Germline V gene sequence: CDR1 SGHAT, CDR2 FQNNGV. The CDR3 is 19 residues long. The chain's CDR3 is CASSLQSGAPTRANYGYTF. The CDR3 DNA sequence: TGTGCCAGCAGCTTACAGTCAGGGGCCCCAACTAGAGCTAACTATGGCTACACCTTC.

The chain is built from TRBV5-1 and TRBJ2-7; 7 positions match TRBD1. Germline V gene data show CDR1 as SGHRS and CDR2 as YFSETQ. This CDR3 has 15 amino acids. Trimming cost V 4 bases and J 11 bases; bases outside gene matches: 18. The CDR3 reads CASSPDRALLGREYF. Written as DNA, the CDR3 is TGCGCCAGCAGCCCTGACAGGGCTCTCCTAGGAAGGGAGTACTTC.

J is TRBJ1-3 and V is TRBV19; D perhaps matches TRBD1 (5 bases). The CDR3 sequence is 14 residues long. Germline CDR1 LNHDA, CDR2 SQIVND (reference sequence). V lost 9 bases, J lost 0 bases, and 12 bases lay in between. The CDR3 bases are TGTGCCAGCGCGGGGCTGAGCTCTGGAAACACCATATATTTT. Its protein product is CASAGLSSGNTIYF.

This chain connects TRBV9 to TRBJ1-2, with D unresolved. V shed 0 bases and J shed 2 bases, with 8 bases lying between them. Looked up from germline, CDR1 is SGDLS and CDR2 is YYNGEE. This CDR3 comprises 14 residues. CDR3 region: CASSVGVENYGYTF. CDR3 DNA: TGTGCCAGCAGCGTAGGGGTAGAGAACTATGGCTACACCTTC.

CDR3: CSVAPGTGPHEQYF. Here the CDR3 DNA reads TGCAGCGTCGCTCCCGGGACAGGGCCCCACGAGCAGTACTTC. The rearrangement uses TRBV29-1 and TRBJ2-7; TRBD1 matches 9 bases. Germline values: CDR1 SQVTM, CDR2 ANQGSEA. The CDR3 is made up of 14 amino acids. Trimming at V came to 6 bases and at J to 5 bases, leaving 11 bases not matched to a gene.

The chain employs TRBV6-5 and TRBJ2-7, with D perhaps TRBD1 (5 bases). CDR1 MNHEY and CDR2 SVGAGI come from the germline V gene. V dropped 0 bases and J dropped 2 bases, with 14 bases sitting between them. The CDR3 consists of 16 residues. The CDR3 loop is CASSYSKFAGPYEQYF. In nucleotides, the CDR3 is TGTGCCAGCAGTTACTCGAAGTTTGCAGGGCCCTACGAGCAGTACTTC.

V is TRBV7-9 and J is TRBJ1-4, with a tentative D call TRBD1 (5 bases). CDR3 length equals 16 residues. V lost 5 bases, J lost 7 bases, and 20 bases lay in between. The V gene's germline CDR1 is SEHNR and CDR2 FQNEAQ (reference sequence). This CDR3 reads CASSVRDLPRGEKLFF. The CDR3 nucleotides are TGTGCCAGCAGCGTCCGGGACCTACCTCGGGGTGAAAAACTGTTTTTT.